This TCR beta chain originates from a study of T cells after yellow fever vaccination. The wider study: The authors prepared low-cell-number fractions using SMART-Seq v4 Ultra Low Input.

This clonotype appeared a few times. Antigen unknown. Study-wide points: When the response was secondary, it was weaker but reached its peak faster, day 5 versus 15. FACS-sorted repertoires could harbor abundant contaminating bulk-population clonotypes.

V was trimmed by 7 bases and J by 6 bases, leaving 13 bases between them. CDR3 length: 12 residues. The germline gives CDR1 SQVTM, CDR2 ANQGSEA. Synthesis of TCR cDNA relied on 5'RACE template switching, which attached a universal primer site and UMIs. TCRdb independently ran MiXCR on the 5' RACE reads; one entry per CDR3 protein. The table records approximately 580,000 distinct CDR3 sequences, around 17% of them present only once. The starting material was PBMCs, obtained 5 to 6 days after the first yellow fever vaccination. The sequence derives from a man in his late teens or twenties who received the YFV17D yellow fever vaccine. The genes are TRBV29-1 and TRBJ2-1; D unresolved. The CDR3, as DNA: TGCAGCGCAGGATGGCTGGGCAATGAGCAGTTCTTC. This codes for CSAGWLGNEQFF.